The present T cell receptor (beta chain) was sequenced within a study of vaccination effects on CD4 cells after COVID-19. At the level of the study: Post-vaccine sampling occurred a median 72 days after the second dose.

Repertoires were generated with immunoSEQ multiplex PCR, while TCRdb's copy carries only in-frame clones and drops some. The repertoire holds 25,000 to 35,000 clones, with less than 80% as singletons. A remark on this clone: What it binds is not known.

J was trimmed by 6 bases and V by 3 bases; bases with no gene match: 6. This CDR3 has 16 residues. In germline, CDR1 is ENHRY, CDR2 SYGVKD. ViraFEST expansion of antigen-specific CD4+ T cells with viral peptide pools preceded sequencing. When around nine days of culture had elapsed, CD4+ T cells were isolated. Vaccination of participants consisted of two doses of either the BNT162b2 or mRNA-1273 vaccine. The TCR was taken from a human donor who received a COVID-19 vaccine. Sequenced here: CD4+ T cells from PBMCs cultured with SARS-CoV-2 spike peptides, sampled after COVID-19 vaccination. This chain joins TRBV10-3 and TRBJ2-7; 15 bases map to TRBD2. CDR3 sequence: CAISDPGLAGGLEQYF. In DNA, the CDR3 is TGTGCCATCAGTGATCCCGGACTAGCGGGGGGGCTCGAGCAGTACTTC.